The rows below give T cell receptor beta chains drawn from one sample of a study of OX40 agonist ivuxolimab in advanced cancers. Sequencing was performed with immunoSEQ multiplex PCR; in TCRdb, only in-frame clones are kept and a portion is missing. Found here are approximately 89,000 clones, about 90% of them singletons; the top ten hold about 0.78%. Material: CD4+ or CD8+ T cells sorted from blood, obtained in a trial of the OX40 agonist ivuxolimab. The receptors originated from an adult with an advanced solid tumor such as melanoma, head and neck, liver or kidney cancer. Both conserved end residues are trimmed from each CDR3. D genes are given only for firm matches.

j_call	d_call	v_call	cdr3_aa
TRBJ2-2	TRBD2	TRBV18	ASSPLLAENTGELF
TRBJ2-3	.	TRBV29-1	SVEVSGSTDTQY
TRBJ2-6	TRBD1	TRBV18	ASSPYAQSTGPGANVLT
TRBJ1-4	TRBD1	TRBV6-6	ASRDRDRGSEKLF
TRBJ2-7	TRBD2	TRBV4-3	ASSQDAASGSYEQY
TRBJ2-3	.	TRBV18	ASSSDSGLRDTQY
TRBJ1-2	.	TRBV4-1	ASSQSLAGKNYGYT
TRBJ2-7	.	TRBV12-1	ASSLTRDRGRYEQY
TRBJ1-2	.	TRBV11-2	ASSFQPEYGYT
TRBJ1-3	.	TRBV12-5	ATCRNGNTIY
TRBJ2-1	TRBD2	TRBV7-2	ASSWGGSNEQF
TRBJ1-6	.	TRBV27	ASSPRTNSPLH
TRBJ1-4	TRBD1	TRBV28	ASSEQGVIWLF
TRBJ2-1	TRBD2	TRBV10-3	AISANGAGVFREQF
TRBJ1-1	.	TRBV7-3	ASSSNRAGTEAF
TRBJ2-1	.	TRBV27	ASSGRAGKNEQF
TRBJ2-1	.	TRBV11-3	ASSLRGRNEQF
TRBJ2-3	.	TRBV9	ASSVVELGGTQY
TRBJ1-2	.	TRBV6-5	ASSYLSGDYGYT
TRBJ2-5	.	TRBV7-2	ASSPRTDQEAQY
TRBJ2-7	.	TRBV16	ASSPRSEQY
TRBJ2-3	.	TRBV4-2	ASSQGLSEGSTDTQY
TRBJ2-7	TRBD1	TRBV5-6	ASSYVWTGETYEQY
TRBJ1-1	.	TRBV5-5	ASSLGGFNTEAF
TRBJ1-1	TRBD1	TRBV4-2	ASSPSDRGNTEAF
TRBJ1-1	.	TRBV28	ASSTSDRLNTEAF